This T cell receptor beta chain emerged from a study of cytomegalovirus exposure and HLA in healthy donors. Findings and caveats of the study: Earlier analysis looked at TCR beta V segments, and most were productive about 90% or about 30% of the time.

This PCR relied on a set of 60 Vbeta primers and 13 Jbeta primers. Assay used: immunoSEQ multiplex PCR; TCRdb lists only in-frame clones, some missing. The table has approximately 190,000 clones, 65% to 85% seen once; the top ten hold about 1.8%. Remarks on this clone: The antigen remains unidentified.

The source is a man aged 35 to 55 in good health and CMV-seropositive. Sequencing was carried out using PBMCs.

CDR3 residues: CASSLGGRETQYF. CDR3 coding DNA: TGTGCCAGCAGTTTGGGGGGGAGGGAGACCCAGTACTTC. The chain has TRBV28 and TRBJ2-5, with 7 bases lining up with TRBD2. J lost 5 bases, V lost 3 bases, and 3 bases had no gene match. Germline lookup yields CDR1 MDHEN and CDR2 SYDVKM. CDR3 size: 13 residues.